This T cell receptor (beta chain) was found in a study of blood T cells in healthy people across ages. Overall study findings and caveats: Fewer expanded clones and more diversity marked long-lived versus aged donors.

The second PCR ran about 6 to 12 cycles with a sample-barcoded 5' primer and J-beta primers. One entry per CDR3 protein results from TCRdb running MiXCR on the 5' RACE reads. Of about 1.5 million distinct CDR3 sequences listed, roughly 43% are singletons. On this clonotype itself: Its target is not known.

Germline V gene lookup returns CDR1 MNHEY and CDR2 SMNVEV (reference sequence). V was cut by 1 base and J by 6 bases, with 12 bases left in between. The CDR3 is 15 residues long. The chain employs TRBV27 and TRBJ2-2; D tentatively reads TRBD1 or TRBD2 (5 bases each). Specimen: blood. The TCR was taken from a woman aged 18-29 years in good health. The CDR3 sequence: CASSLLGTLPGELFF. The CDR3 coding sequence is TGTGCCAGCAGTTTATTAGGGACCCTTCCCGGGGAGCTGTTTTTT.